This record concerns one T cell receptor beta chain sequence. In the PCR, 60 Vbeta and 13 Jbeta primers were used. This table comes from immunoSEQ multiplex PCR, and its TCRdb copy is limited to in-frame clones, with some not included. The sample carries about 36,000 clones, about 53% recorded once. This sample was included in a study of cytomegalovirus exposure and HLA in healthy donors. This TCR was sampled from a woman between 35 and 50 years old in good health and CMV-seropositive. The sample taken for sequencing was PBMCs.

The DNA of the CDR3 is TGTGCCAGCAGTCCCCTGACAGATTGGGCCCAGTACTTC. Its translation is CASSPLTDWAQYF. The chain has TRBV28 and TRBJ2-5; D is possibly TRBD1 (5 bases). The CDR3 extends over 13 amino acids. Germline loops: CDR1 MDHEN, CDR2 SYDVKM. V was trimmed by 5 bases and J by 9 bases, leaving 16 bases between them.